This is a list of T cell receptor beta chains from one sample in a study of T-cell memory formation after mild COVID-19. TCRdb reanalysed the 5' RACE reads using MiXCR and keeps one entry per CDR3 protein. This table has under 700,000 distinct CDR3 sequences, 20% appearing once. The sequencing input was PBMCs or a T cell subset sorted from them (not recorded which). These receptors came from an adult woman who had mild COVID-19 (a few samples of this study predate the infection). Cell type and time point are not known. Each CDR3 is given with its conserved first and last residue. Fields, in order: J gene, CDR3 length, V gene, CDR3 protein.

j_call: TRBJ2-1; cdr3_length: 12; v_call: TRBV7-2; cdr3_aa: CASSSGASEQFF
j_call: TRBJ1-5; cdr3_length: 15; v_call: TRBV19; cdr3_aa: CATGTGGRGNQPQHF
j_call: TRBJ1-1; cdr3_length: 11; v_call: TRBV12-5; cdr3_aa: CASALNTEAFF
j_call: TRBJ2-1; cdr3_length: 14; v_call: TRBV6-1; cdr3_aa: CASSESTWLNEQFF
j_call: TRBJ2-1; cdr3_length: 15; v_call: TRBV6-5; cdr3_aa: CASRGGQGSYNEQFF
j_call: TRBJ2-5; cdr3_length: 14; v_call: TRBV18; cdr3_aa: CASSPPPLQETQYF
j_call: TRBJ1-3; cdr3_length: 15; v_call: TRBV6-1; cdr3_aa: CASSLLTPSGNTIYF
j_call: TRBJ2-5; cdr3_length: 12; v_call: TRBV4-2; cdr3_aa: CASSQPQETQYF
j_call: TRBJ2-1; cdr3_length: 14; v_call: TRBV13; cdr3_aa: CASSLVGTPNEQFF
j_call: TRBJ2-7; cdr3_length: 13; v_call: TRBV12-3/TRBV12-4; cdr3_aa: CASSLDRITLQYF
j_call: TRBJ2-3; cdr3_length: 14; v_call: TRBV11-3; cdr3_aa: CASSLDRSSDTQYF
j_call: TRBJ2-7; cdr3_length: 9; v_call: TRBV21-1; cdr3_aa: CASSPRGYF
j_call: TRBJ2-3; cdr3_length: 14; v_call: TRBV4-1; cdr3_aa: CASSQDVGTDTQYF
j_call: TRBJ2-3; cdr3_length: 14; v_call: TRBV7-9; cdr3_aa: CASSLVLDPDTQYF
j_call: TRBJ2-7; cdr3_length: 15; v_call: TRBV24-1; cdr3_aa: CATSDRRDRSYEQYF
j_call: TRBJ1-2; cdr3_length: 12; v_call: TRBV20-1; cdr3_aa: CSARREGYGYTF
j_call: TRBJ2-5; cdr3_length: 13; v_call: TRBV9; cdr3_aa: CASSGIQQETQYF
j_call: TRBJ2-2; cdr3_length: 14; v_call: TRBV30; cdr3_aa: CAWRGDTNTGELFF
j_call: TRBJ1-5; cdr3_length: 14; v_call: TRBV20-1; cdr3_aa: CSASAGTVNQPQHF
j_call: TRBJ2-7; cdr3_length: 15; v_call: TRBV6-5; cdr3_aa: CASSLLATLSYEQYF
j_call: TRBJ1-2; cdr3_length: 15; v_call: TRBV24-1; cdr3_aa: CATSDARPGGYGYTF
j_call: TRBJ2-3; cdr3_length: 15; v_call: TRBV12-3/TRBV12-4; cdr3_aa: CASRKNRGWTDTQYF
j_call: TRBJ2-1; cdr3_length: 13; v_call: TRBV18; cdr3_aa: CASSPVRDGEQFF
j_call: TRBJ2-5; cdr3_length: 11; v_call: TRBV30; cdr3_aa: CAWRQPETQYF
j_call: TRBJ1-1; cdr3_length: 19; v_call: TRBV6-6; cdr3_aa: CASSSTREYRDRGYTEAFF
j_call: TRBJ1-2; cdr3_length: 15; v_call: TRBV9; cdr3_aa: CASSPRQGVPYGYTF
j_call: TRBJ2-3; cdr3_length: 15; v_call: TRBV30; cdr3_aa: CAWTRGAGDTDTQYF
j_call: TRBJ2-5; cdr3_length: 17; v_call: TRBV5-4; cdr3_aa: CASSPLGGQTLGETQYF
j_call: TRBJ2-3; cdr3_length: 17; v_call: TRBV23-1; cdr3_aa: CASSRKQGGLSTDTQYF
j_call: TRBJ2-3; cdr3_length: 17; v_call: TRBV7-8; cdr3_aa: CASSPRLLRASTDTQYF
j_call: TRBJ1-1; cdr3_length: 14; v_call: TRBV9; cdr3_aa: CASSVDDSKTEAFF
j_call: TRBJ2-3; cdr3_length: 17; v_call: TRBV4-1; cdr3_aa: CASSQLTGGRGADTQYF
j_call: TRBJ2-1; cdr3_length: 13; v_call: TRBV20-1; cdr3_aa: CSARWVAINEQFF
j_call: TRBJ2-5; cdr3_length: 17; v_call: TRBV7-9; cdr3_aa: CASSLVWGQGMQETQYF